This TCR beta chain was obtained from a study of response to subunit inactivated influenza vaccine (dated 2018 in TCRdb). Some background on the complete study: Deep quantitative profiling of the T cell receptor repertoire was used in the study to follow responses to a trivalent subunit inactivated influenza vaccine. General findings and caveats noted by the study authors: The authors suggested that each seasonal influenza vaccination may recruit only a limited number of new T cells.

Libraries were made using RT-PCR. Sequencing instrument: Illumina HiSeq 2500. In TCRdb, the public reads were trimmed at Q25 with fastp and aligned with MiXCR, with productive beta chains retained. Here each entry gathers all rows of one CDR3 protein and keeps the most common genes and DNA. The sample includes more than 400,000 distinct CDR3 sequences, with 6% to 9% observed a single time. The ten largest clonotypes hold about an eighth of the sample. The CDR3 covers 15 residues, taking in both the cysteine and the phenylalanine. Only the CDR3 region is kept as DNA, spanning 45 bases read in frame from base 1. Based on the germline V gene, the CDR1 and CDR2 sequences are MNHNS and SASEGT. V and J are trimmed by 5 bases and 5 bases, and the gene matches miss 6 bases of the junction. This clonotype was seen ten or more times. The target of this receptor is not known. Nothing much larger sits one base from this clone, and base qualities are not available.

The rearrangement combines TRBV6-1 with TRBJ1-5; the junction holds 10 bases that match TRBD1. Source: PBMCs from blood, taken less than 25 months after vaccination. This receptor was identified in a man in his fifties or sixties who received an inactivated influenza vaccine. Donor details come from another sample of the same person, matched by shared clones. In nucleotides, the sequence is TGTGCCAGCAGTCGACAGGGGGCCCACGATCAGCCCCAGCATTTT. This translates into CASSRQGAHDQPQHF.